The rows below give T cell receptor beta chains drawn from one sample of a study of T cells expressing NK-cell markers. After re-calling the 5' RACE reads, TCRdb lists one entry per CDR3 protein, DNA absent. Here the sample table reports about 260,000 distinct CDR3 sequences. Source material: blood T cells: a sorted CD56 or NKG2C T cell subset, CD4+ or CD8+ T cells, or bulk PBMC T cells (not recorded which). The origin of the receptors is a man between 18 and 29 years old in good health. CDR3s include the opening cysteine and the closing phenylalanine or tryptophan.

j_gene: TRBJ1-4; v_gene: TRBV5-1; CDR3aa: CASSLGGQGNEKLFF
j_gene: TRBJ1-1; v_gene: TRBV11-3; CDR3aa: CASRVRGVNTEAFF
j_gene: TRBJ2-7; v_gene: TRBV10-3; CDR3aa: CAISDTGYEQYF
j_gene: TRBJ2-1; v_gene: TRBV29-1; CDR3aa: CSVGPPKPGVEQFF
j_gene: TRBJ2-7; v_gene: TRBV4-3; CDR3aa: CASSPSGAPYEQYF
j_gene: TRBJ2-7; v_gene: TRBV6-1; CDR3aa: CASSEMAGGSEQYF
j_gene: TRBJ2-1; v_gene: TRBV10-3; CDR3aa: CAITLGTSGSVEQFF
j_gene: TRBJ2-3; v_gene: TRBV5-4; CDR3aa: CASSLLSGNQYTQYF
j_gene: TRBJ1-2; v_gene: TRBV28; CDR3aa: CASSSTGLDGYTF
j_gene: TRBJ2-1; v_gene: TRBV10-3; CDR3aa: CAISESSGSASRDEQFF
j_gene: TRBJ2-7; v_gene: TRBV15; CDR3aa: CATSSGQGLSYEQYF
j_gene: TRBJ1-1; v_gene: TRBV11-2; CDR3aa: CASSLGVANTEAFF
j_gene: TRBJ2-7; v_gene: TRBV28; CDR3aa: CASSSPRTVWGNEQYF
j_gene: TRBJ2-7; v_gene: TRBV10-3; CDR3aa: CAISEPSGRDYEQYF
j_gene: TRBJ1-1; v_gene: TRBV29-1; CDR3aa: CSVSNRNTEAFF
j_gene: TRBJ1-1; v_gene: TRBV6-1; CDR3aa: CASSEAGGRVATEAFF
j_gene: TRBJ1-2; v_gene: TRBV6-5; CDR3aa: CASSWGTGGSGGYTF
j_gene: TRBJ2-3; v_gene: TRBV19; CDR3aa: CASRWDARTTDTQYF
j_gene: TRBJ2-1; v_gene: TRBV2; CDR3aa: CASSEVSGRINEQFF
j_gene: TRBJ2-4; v_gene: TRBV6-5; CDR3aa: CASSLTGGLAKNIQYF
j_gene: TRBJ2-5; v_gene: TRBV9; CDR3aa: CASSARQAETQYF
j_gene: TRBJ2-7; v_gene: TRBV27; CDR3aa: CASSSNLRPGTRAYEQYF
j_gene: TRBJ2-2; v_gene: TRBV27; CDR3aa: CASRGYGGGELFF
j_gene: TRBJ1-2; v_gene: TRBV20-1; CDR3aa: CSASGMMGAGGYTF
j_gene: TRBJ2-1; v_gene: TRBV7-8; CDR3aa: CASHSGRGYNEQFF
j_gene: TRBJ1-2; v_gene: TRBV15; CDR3aa: CATSRGDEGRYGYTF
j_gene: TRBJ2-1; v_gene: TRBV7-2; CDR3aa: CASSAQSGDEQFF
j_gene: TRBJ1-1; v_gene: TRBV18; CDR3aa: CASSPGRNTEAFF
j_gene: TRBJ2-1; v_gene: TRBV6-5; CDR3aa: CASSYAGDNEQFF
j_gene: TRBJ2-4; v_gene: TRBV12-3/TRBV12-4; CDR3aa: CASSTSGERAKNIQYF
j_gene: TRBJ2-1; v_gene: TRBV7-6; CDR3aa: CASSSRQAWARNEQFF
j_gene: TRBJ2-3; v_gene: TRBV29-1; CDR3aa: CSAAKGGKGPDTQYF
j_gene: TRBJ1-6; v_gene: TRBV11-2; CDR3aa: CASSPPDRASPLHF
j_gene: TRBJ1-6; v_gene: TRBV7-9; CDR3aa: CASSGDWGVLGSPLHF
j_gene: TRBJ2-5; v_gene: TRBV15; CDR3aa: CATSRGAETQYF
j_gene: TRBJ1-1; v_gene: TRBV6-1; CDR3aa: CASTRTGGNTEAFF
j_gene: TRBJ2-1; v_gene: TRBV30; CDR3aa: CAWSGGRNNEQFF
j_gene: TRBJ2-1; v_gene: TRBV7-3; CDR3aa: CASSLDAGGPREQFF
j_gene: TRBJ2-3; v_gene: TRBV7-2; CDR3aa: CASSLAVGPGTSDTQYF
j_gene: TRBJ2-1; v_gene: TRBV20-1; CDR3aa: CSARKSGTRVRDEQFF
j_gene: TRBJ2-3; v_gene: TRBV20-1; CDR3aa: CSASLPTGGRADTQYF
j_gene: TRBJ2-1; v_gene: TRBV11-2; CDR3aa: CASSSRSDEQFF
j_gene: TRBJ1-2; v_gene: TRBV12-3/TRBV12-4; CDR3aa: CASSLVQGTLYGYTF
j_gene: TRBJ2-7; v_gene: TRBV20-1; CDR3aa: CSAMVTSGRSEQYF